These T cell receptor beta chains were read from a single sample in a study of blood T cell repertoires in COVID-19. This table comes from immunoSEQ multiplex PCR, and its TCRdb copy is limited to in-frame clones, with some not included. The table shows 200,000 to 250,000 clones, with less than 85% occurring only once. Sequences were obtained from PBMCs or T cells enriched from blood (not recorded which). The receptors derive from a man in his fifties or sixties who had recovered from COVID-19. Each CDR3 is given with its conserved first and last residue. A D gene is named only where the DNA matches it firmly. Some rows have no size entry. The others give once, few or many, or a class for an expanded clone.

D	V	size	J	DNA	CDR3
TRBD2	TRBV7-7	.	TRBJ2-3	TGTGCTAGCAGCTCGGGACTAGGCTTAGATACGCAGTATTTT	CASSSGLGLDTQYF
TRBD1	TRBV9	few	TRBJ1-5	TGTGCCAGCAGCCCTGGGACAGCCTCAGGCGGCAATCAGCCCCAGCATTTT	CASSPGTASGGNQPQHF
.	TRBV6-2/TRBV6-3	.	TRBJ2-7	TGTGCCAGCAGTCAACAGGGCCACGAGCAGTACTTC	CASSQQGHEQYF
.	TRBV2	.	TRBJ2-7	TGTGCCAGCAGTGAAGCAGGGGATTTCCACTACGAGCAGTACTTC	CASSEAGDFHYEQYF
.	TRBV27	.	TRBJ2-5	TGTGCCAGCAGTTTATCTTGGACAAACCAAGAGACCCAGTACTTC	CASSLSWTNQETQYF
.	TRBV7-2	.	TRBJ1-3	TGTGCCAGCTCTCCCCCCGGGGGGCGAGGAAACACCATATATTTT	CASSPPGGRGNTIYF
.	TRBV19	.	TRBJ1-6	TGTGCCAGTATAAACAGGGCAAACGAGACACCCCTCCACTTT	CASINRANETPLHF
TRBD1	TRBV5-1	.	TRBJ2-2	TGCGCCAGCAGCTTACGGGGACAGGGGGTGACCGGGGAGCTGTTTTTT	CASSLRGQGVTGELFF
.	TRBV15	.	TRBJ1-4	TGTGCCACCAGCAGAAGAGGTTTTGCAACTAATGAAAAACTGTTTTTT	CATSRRGFATNEKLFF
.	TRBV19	.	TRBJ2-6	TGTGCCAGTAGTATGGGGGCGGGCACTGGGGCCAACGTCCTGACTTTC	CASSMGAGTGANVLTF
.	TRBV27	.	TRBJ1-6	TGTGCCAGCAGTACCAGGGACGCGGGATCCTATAATTCACCCCTCCACTTT	CASSTRDAGSYNSPLHF
.	TRBV29-1	.	TRBJ1-1	TGCAGCGTTAAAGGGGCCACTGAAGCTTTCTTT	CSVKGATEAFF
.	TRBV6-6	.	TRBJ2-7	TGTGCCAGCAGTAGTGGACACTACGAGCAGTACTTC	CASSSGHYEQYF
TRBD1	TRBV5-1	.	TRBJ2-4	TGCGCCAGCAGCTATACAGGGGGAGCCAAAAACATTCAGTACTTC	CASSYTGGAKNIQYF
.	TRBV4-2	.	TRBJ1-1	TGTGCCAGCAGCCAAGATGAACTGGGGGGTGATGAAGCTTTCTTT	CASSQDELGGDEAFF
TRBD1	TRBV19	.	TRBJ1-2	TGTGCCAGTAGTAGGGGGACAGGGGGGAATTTTAACTATGGCTACACCTTC	CASSRGTGGNFNYGYTF
.	TRBV24-1	.	TRBJ2-2	TGTGCCACCGGGGGGAGGTTGAACACCGGGGAGCTGTTTTTT	CATGGRLNTGELFF
TRBD1	TRBV11-2	.	TRBJ2-1	TGTGCCAGCAGCTTAGATCTGGGACAGGGGGCGCATAATGAGCAGTTCTTC	CASSLDLGQGAHNEQFF
TRBD2	TRBV7-2	.	TRBJ2-1	TGTGCCAGCAGCTTAACGGGGGGGCCCTATGAGCAGTTCTTC	CASSLTGGPYEQFF
.	TRBV20-1	.	TRBJ1-2	TGCAGTGCTAGTACGGCACGAGGCTATGGCTACACCTTC	CSASTARGYGYTF
.	TRBV5-1	.	TRBJ2-7	TGCGCCAGCAGCTTGGAAGGGACACCTCTCTACGAGCAGTACTTC	CASSLEGTPLYEQYF
TRBD2	TRBV5-6	.	TRBJ2-3	TGTGCCAGCAGTGGTTCCAGCGGGGGGACCCTTGATACGCAGTATTTT	CASSGSSGGTLDTQYF
.	TRBV5-1	.	TRBJ2-5	TGCGCCAGCAGCAAGACTACCCCGGGGGAGACCCAGTACTTC	CASSKTTPGETQYF
TRBD1	TRBV6-5	.	TRBJ1-1	TGTGCCAGCAGCACAACAGGGGAATACACTGAAGCTTTCTTT	CASSTTGEYTEAFF
.	TRBV19	few	TRBJ2-2	TGTGCCAGTACCCCAACAGGGTGGCAGGGCGGGACCGGGGAGCTGTTTTTT	CASTPTGWQGGTGELFF
.	TRBV4-2	.	TRBJ1-2	TGTGCCAGCAGCCAAGAAGGGGCTAACTATGGCTACACCTTC	CASSQEGANYGYTF
.	TRBV18	.	TRBJ2-7	TGTGCCAGCTCACCCGGCTCCTACGAGCAGTACTTC	CASSPGSYEQYF
TRBD1	TRBV5-4	.	TRBJ1-3	TGTGCCAGCAGCTTGGCACCAACAGGGGGCCCAGGTGGAAACACCATATATTTT	CASSLAPTGGPGGNTIYF
.	TRBV25-1	.	TRBJ1-1	TGTGCCAGCAGTGCAGAGGTGAACACTGAAGCTTTCTTT	CASSAEVNTEAFF